This TCR beta chain was identified in a study of blood T cell repertoires in COVID-19. Study-level information: PBMCs, B-cell-depleted T cells, or T cells provided the cDNA or gDNA that made up the material.

Germline CDR1 is MNHEY and CDR2 is SVGAGI. The V and J ends lost 11 bases and 4 bases, in that order; junction bases with no gene match: 7. The CDR3 contains 14 residues. The table came from immunoSEQ multiplex PCR; TCRdb's copy has only in-frame clones and leaves some out. The sample consists of around 300,000 clones, around 90% of them appearing once. Those enrolled, adults aged roughly 18 to 100 years, came from 20 to 25 US areas. Assignment of participants to cohorts was predicated upon participant-reported clinical history. Resolution of symptoms, clearance, or two negative PCRs was present in recovered Cohort 3 donors.

This TCR came from a middle-aged woman who had recovered from COVID-19. Sequenced input: PBMCs or T cells enriched from blood (not recorded which). This chain uses TRBV6-5 with TRBJ2-1, with 11 bases fitting TRBD2. In DNA, the CDR3 is TGTGCCGTAAGACTAGCGGGAAGTTACAATGAGCAGTTCTTC. Residues: CAVRLAGSYNEQFF.